These 21 T cell receptor beta chains were all obtained from the same sample, sequenced in a study of T cell responses to AZD1222 COVID-19 vaccine. Repertoires were generated with immunoSEQ multiplex PCR, while TCRdb's copy carries only in-frame clones and drops some. The table lists 150,000 to 200,000 clones, 94% of them singletons. The sequencing used peripheral blood, collected on day 0 of AZD1222 vaccination. The receptors were gathered from an adult in good health.

This clone is a singleton in its sample. The genes are TRBV29-1 and TRBJ1-4; D gene ambiguous. The CDR3 is 13 residues long. Germline assignment: CDR1 SQVTM and CDR2 ANQGSEA. V gave up 6 bases and J gave up 3 bases, with 11 bases separating them. DNA of the CDR3: TGCAGCGTGGTTAGTACCGCTAATGAAAAACTGTTTTTT. Translated, it gives CSVVSTANEKLFF.

This clone has just one count. The rearrangement joins TRBV19 to TRBJ1-1; D unresolved. V gave up 1 base and J gave up 0 bases, with 12 bases separating them. CDR1 and CDR2 (germline): LNHDA, SQIVND (reference sequence). The CDR3 is 16 residues long. The DNA for the CDR3 is TGTGCCAGTAGTATAGTCGGGGAGGTAATGAACACTGAAGCTTTCTTT. It translates to CASSIVGEVMNTEAFF.

V gene TRBV5-1 combines with J gene TRBJ2-1; D is perhaps TRBD2 (6 bases). The CDR3 spans 16 residues. Per the germline V gene, CDR1 is SGHRS and CDR2 is YFSETQ. Trimming removed 4 bases from V and 5 bases from J, with 19 bases in between. CDR3 nucleotides: TGCGCCAGCAGCCCAGGCGGCGGGGTTCTGGACAATGAGCAGTTCTTC. It specifies CASSPGGGVLDNEQFF.

This rearrangement joins TRBV5-1 to TRBJ2-7; maybe TRBD1 (6 bases). The CDR3 contains 14 residues. The germline V gene encodes CDR1 SGHRS and CDR2 YFSETQ. Trimming took off 0 bases at V and 2 bases at J, with 9 bases between the two ends. The CDR3 reads CASSLASGAYEQYF. The CDR3 DNA reads as TGCGCCAGCAGCTTGGCGTCAGGGGCCTACGAGCAGTACTTC.

The J gene is TRBJ2-1, the V gene TRBV9; D remains unclear. Germline assignment: CDR1 SGDLS and CDR2 YYNGEE. Trimming took 2 bases from V and 5 from J, leaving 11 bases between them. CDR3 length: 14 amino acids. The CDR3 loop reads CASSVGYSNNEQFF. CDR3 bases: TGTGCCAGCAGCGTGGGCTACTCGAACAATGAGCAGTTCTTC.

CDR3: CASSPWDAGYDTGELFF. In DNA form, the CDR3 reads TGTGCCAGCAGCCCGTGGGACGCGGGGTACGACACCGGGGAGCTGTTTTTT. The V and J genes are TRBV5-7 and TRBJ2-2, with TRBD2 as a possible D gene (6 bases). TRBV5-7 is an open reading frame whose function is uncertain. With 4 bases removed from V and 3 bases from J, the gap between germline ends came to 19 bases. CDR3 length: 17 residues.

This clone occurred once. The CDR3 DNA follows: TGTGCCAGCAGTGATTTTAAGGGGAGGGGCTACACCTTC. It encodes CASSDFKGRGYTF. The chain uses TRBV6-1 and TRBJ1-2, with a tentative D call TRBD1 (5 bases). Germline loops: CDR1 MNHNS, CDR2 SASEGT. V dropped 3 bases and J dropped 8 bases, with 13 bases sitting between them. The CDR3 extends over 13 amino acids.

The rearrangement links TRBV2 to TRBJ2-7; 7 bases are a match to TRBD1. The ends lost 11 bases at V and 5 bases at J; junction bases unmatched: 12. This CDR3 is built from 13 residues. Per the germline V gene, CDR1 is SNHLY and CDR2 is FYNNEI. The CDR3 sequence is CAGQRDSPDEQYF. In DNA form, the CDR3 reads TGTGCCGGCCAAAGGGACAGCCCCGACGAGCAGTACTTC.

This sequence joins TRBV3-1 (or the pseudogene TRBV3-2) and TRBJ2-3, with D perhaps TRBD1 or TRBD2 (5 bases each). The CDR3 totals 13 residues. The V end lost 2 bases, the J end lost 6 bases, and 9 bases lay between the germline ends. Germline V gene sequence: CDR1 LGHDT, CDR2 YNNKEL (reference sequence). CDR3 sequence reads: CASSQYRGDTQYF. CDR3 DNA sequence: TGTGCCAGCAGCCAATATCGGGGCGATACGCAGTATTTT.

V gene TRBV6-2 or TRBV6-3 combines with J gene TRBJ1-1; tentative D call: TRBD1 (6 bases). V lost 2 bases and J 0 bases, leaving 10 bases between the germline ends. CDR3 length: 15 residues. The germline gives CDR1 MNHEY, CDR2 SVGEGT. The CDR3 loop reads CASSYGGGMNTEAFF. The CDR3 DNA reads as TGTGCCAGCAGTTACGGCGGGGGCATGAACACTGAAGCTTTCTTT.

This clone was observed a single time. The chain couples TRBV5-1 to TRBJ1-5; D might be TRBD1 (5 bases). CDR3 length: 16 amino acids. Trimming took 4 bases from V and 0 from J, leaving 14 bases between them. Germline CDR1 is SGHRS and CDR2 is YFSETQ. The CDR3 DNA reads TGCGCCAGCAGCCCGACCGGGGCAGATAGCAATCAGCCCCAGCATTTT. This translates into CASSPTGADSNQPQHF.

The chain links TRBV6-2 or TRBV6-3 to TRBJ1-1; D remains unclear. The CDR3 loop spans 11 amino acids. V was shortened by 5 bases and J by 8 bases, with 9 bases between the two germline ends. The germline V gene encodes CDR1 MNHEY and CDR2 SVGEGT. For the CDR3, the DNA is TGTGCCAGCAGTGCAGGCCCCGAAGCTTTCTTT. It encodes CASSAGPEAFF.

The chain is built from TRBV25-1 and TRBJ1-2, with 7 bases that match TRBD1. The ends lost 6 bases at V and 2 bases at J; junction bases unmatched: 3. This CDR3 contains 13 residues. Germline CDR1 reads MGHDK; CDR2 reads SYGVNS. The DNA of the CDR3 is TGTGCCAGCAGAACGACAGGGAACTATGGCTACACCTTC. It yields the protein CASRTTGNYGYTF.

The rearrangement joins TRBV28 to TRBJ1-6; no reliable D call. Trimming removed 3 bases from V and 10 bases from J, with 4 bases in between. CDR1 and CDR2 (germline): MDHEN, SYDVKM. The CDR3 contains 11 residues. Written as DNA, the CDR3 is TGTGCCAGCAGTTTCAGGTCACCCCTCCACTTT. Encoded protein: CASSFRSPLHF.

CDR3: CASLAARGNTIYF. CDR3 sequence (DNA): TGTGCCTCCCTAGCCGCGAGAGGAAACACCATATATTTT. This chain connects TRBV30 to TRBJ1-3; D unresolved. There are 13 residues in the CDR3. V was pared by 7 bases and J by 4 bases, with 14 bases between. Per the germline V gene, CDR1 is GTSNPN and CDR2 is SVGIG (reference sequence).

The V call is TRBV5-1, the J call TRBJ2-5; 10 nucleotides line up with TRBD2. J gave up 5 bases and V 0 bases, and 10 bases lay outside the gene matches. This CDR3 contains 17 residues. From germline, CDR1 is SGHRS and CDR2 YFSETQ. The CDR3 loop reads CASSLGLAGTPSETQYF. The CDR3 region has the DNA TGCGCCAGCAGCTTGGGACTAGCGGGTACTCCTTCGGAGACCCAGTACTTC.

The CDR3, as DNA: TGTGCCAGCAGTGGGAAAACCCTCTATGGCTACACCTTC. Protein sequence: CASSGKTLYGYTF. The chain joins TRBV2 to TRBJ1-2; unclear D gene. V was pared by 4 bases and J by 4 bases, with 10 bases between. CDR1 is SNHLY and CDR2 is FYNNEI in the germline V gene. The CDR3 runs to 13 residues.

This chain uses TRBV3-1 (or the pseudogene TRBV3-2) with TRBJ2-4; 9 nucleotides align to TRBD1. The V gene end was trimmed by 6 bases and the J gene end by 8 bases; junction bases not matched to a gene: 14. Germline-derived CDR1 and CDR2 are LGHDT and YNNKEL (reference sequence). The CDR3 totals 16 residues. In nucleotides, the CDR3 is TGTGCCAGCAGACACGGGACAGGGCCCTCGCGGGACATTCAGTACTTC. Its protein is CASRHGTGPSRDIQYF.

V usage is TRBV28 and J usage is TRBJ1-3; 7 bases are a match to TRBD1. Germline V gene lookup returns CDR1 MDHEN and CDR2 SYDVKM. The CDR3 consists of 14 residues. V shed 5 bases and J 0 bases; nucleotides not matched to a gene: 1. CDR3 nucleotide sequence: TGTGCCAGCAGTGGACAGGTCTCTGGAAACACCATATATTTT. It yields the protein CASSGQVSGNTIYF.

The rearrangement joins TRBV5-5 to TRBJ2-5, with 8 bases fitting TRBD1. Germline CDR1 and CDR2: SGHKS and YYEKEE (reference sequence). The J segment lost 0 bases and the V segment lost 4 bases, leaving 11 bases of the junction unmatched. The CDR3 loop spans 17 amino acids. This CDR3 is CASSHPRTGTHQETQYF. The CDR3 region has the DNA TGTGCCAGCAGCCACCCGAGGACAGGGACCCACCAAGAGACCCAGTACTTC.

A word on this clone: Relative to the germline gene, one junction end is altered; a read error may explain this. The chain uses TRBV9 and TRBJ2-3; no clear D. This CDR3 comprises 16 residues. CDR1 and CDR2 from the germline V gene are SGDLS and YYNGEE. The CDR3 DNA sequence: TGTGCCAGCAGTGTAGATAGGAGTCTGGGGACAGATACGCAGTATTTT. It yields the protein CASSVDRSLGTDTQYF.